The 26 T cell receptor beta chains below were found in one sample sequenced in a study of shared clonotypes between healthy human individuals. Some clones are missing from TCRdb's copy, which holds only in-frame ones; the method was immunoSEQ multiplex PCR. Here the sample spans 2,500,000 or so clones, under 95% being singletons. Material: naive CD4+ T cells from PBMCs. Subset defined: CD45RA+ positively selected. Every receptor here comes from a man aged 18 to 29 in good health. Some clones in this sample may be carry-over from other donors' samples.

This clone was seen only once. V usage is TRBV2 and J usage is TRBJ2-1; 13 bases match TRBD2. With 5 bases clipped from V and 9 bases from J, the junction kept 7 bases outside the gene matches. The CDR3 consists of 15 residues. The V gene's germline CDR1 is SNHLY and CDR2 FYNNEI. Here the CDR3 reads CASSLRTSGSSEQFF. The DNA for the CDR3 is TGTGCCAGCAGTCTCCGGACTAGCGGGAGTAGTGAGCAGTTCTTC.

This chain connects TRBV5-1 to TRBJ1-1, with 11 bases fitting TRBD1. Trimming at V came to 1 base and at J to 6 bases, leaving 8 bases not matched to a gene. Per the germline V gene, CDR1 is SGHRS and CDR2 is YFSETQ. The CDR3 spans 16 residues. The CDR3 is CASSLPDRGLIAEAFF. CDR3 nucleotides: TGCGCCAGCAGCTTGCCGGACAGGGGGCTTATCGCTGAAGCTTTCTTT.

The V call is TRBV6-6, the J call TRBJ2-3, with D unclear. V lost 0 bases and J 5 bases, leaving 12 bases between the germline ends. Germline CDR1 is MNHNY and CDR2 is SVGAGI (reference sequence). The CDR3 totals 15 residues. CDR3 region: CASSYSSGLQDTQYF. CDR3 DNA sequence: TGTGCCAGCAGTTACTCGAGTGGGTTGCAAGATACGCAGTATTTT.

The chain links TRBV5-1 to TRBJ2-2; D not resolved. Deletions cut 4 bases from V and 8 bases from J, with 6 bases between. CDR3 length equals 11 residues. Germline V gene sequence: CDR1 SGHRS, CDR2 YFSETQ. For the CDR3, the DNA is TGCGCCAGCAGCGGCGAGGGGGAGCTGTTTTTT. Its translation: CASSGEGELFF.

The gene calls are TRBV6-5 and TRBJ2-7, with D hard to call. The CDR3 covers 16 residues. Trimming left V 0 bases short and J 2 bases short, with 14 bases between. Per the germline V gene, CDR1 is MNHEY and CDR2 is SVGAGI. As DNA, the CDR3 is TGTGCCAGCAGTTACTCGGACGGATCAACAACCTACGAGCAGTACTTC. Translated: CASSYSDGSTTYEQYF.

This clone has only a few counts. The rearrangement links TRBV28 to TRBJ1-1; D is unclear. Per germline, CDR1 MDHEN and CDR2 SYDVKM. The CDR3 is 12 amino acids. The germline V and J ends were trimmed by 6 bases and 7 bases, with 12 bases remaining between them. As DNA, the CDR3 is TGTGCCAGCAGCCTCGGACGGTATGAAGCTTTCTTT. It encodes CASSLGRYEAFF.

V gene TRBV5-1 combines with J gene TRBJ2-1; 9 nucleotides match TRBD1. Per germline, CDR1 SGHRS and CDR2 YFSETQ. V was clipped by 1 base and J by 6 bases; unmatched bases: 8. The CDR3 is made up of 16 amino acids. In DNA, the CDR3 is TGCGCCAGCAGCTTGACCGGGACAGGGTTGTTCAATGAGCAGTTCTTC. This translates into CASSLTGTGLFNEQFF.

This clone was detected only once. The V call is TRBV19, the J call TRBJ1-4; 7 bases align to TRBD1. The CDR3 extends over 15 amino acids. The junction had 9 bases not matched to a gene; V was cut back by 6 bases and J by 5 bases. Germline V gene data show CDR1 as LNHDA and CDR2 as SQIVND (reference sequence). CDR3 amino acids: CASSYPSRGNEKLFF. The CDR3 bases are TGTGCCAGTAGCTACCCCTCCAGGGGGAATGAAAAACTGTTTTTT.

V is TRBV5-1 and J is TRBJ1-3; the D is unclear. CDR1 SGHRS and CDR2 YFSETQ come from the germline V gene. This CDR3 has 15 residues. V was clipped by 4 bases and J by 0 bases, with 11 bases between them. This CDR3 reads CASSDASSSGNTIYF. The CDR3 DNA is TGCGCCAGCAGCGACGCCTCGAGCTCTGGAAACACCATATATTTT.

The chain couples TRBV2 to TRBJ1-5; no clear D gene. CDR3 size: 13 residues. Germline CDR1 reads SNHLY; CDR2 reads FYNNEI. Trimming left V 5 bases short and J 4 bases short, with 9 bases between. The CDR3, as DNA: TGTGCCAGCAGTAGTCAGGAGAATCAGCCCCAGCATTTT. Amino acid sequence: CASSSQENQPQHF.

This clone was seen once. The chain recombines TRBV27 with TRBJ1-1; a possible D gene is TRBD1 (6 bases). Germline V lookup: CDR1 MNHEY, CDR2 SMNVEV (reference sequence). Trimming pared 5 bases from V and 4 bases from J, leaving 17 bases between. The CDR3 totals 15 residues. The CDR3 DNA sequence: TGTGCCAGCAGTCCCTGGGGGCAGGTGGGCACTGAAGCTTTCTTT. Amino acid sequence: CASSPWGQVGTEAFF.

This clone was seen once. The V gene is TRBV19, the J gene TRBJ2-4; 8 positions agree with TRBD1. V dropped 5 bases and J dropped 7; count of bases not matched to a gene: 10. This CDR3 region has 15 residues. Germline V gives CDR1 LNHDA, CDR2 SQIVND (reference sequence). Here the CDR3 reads CASSSGGLPANIQYF. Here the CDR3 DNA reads TGTGCCAGTAGTTCAGGGGGCCTCCCCGCGAACATTCAGTACTTC.

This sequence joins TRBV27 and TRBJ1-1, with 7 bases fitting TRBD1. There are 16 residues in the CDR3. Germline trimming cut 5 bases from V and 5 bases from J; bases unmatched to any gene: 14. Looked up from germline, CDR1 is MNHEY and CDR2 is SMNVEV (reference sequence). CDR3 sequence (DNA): TGTGCCAGCAGTGCGTACACAGGGGCCAAGGGGACTGAAGCTTTCTTT. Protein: CASSAYTGAKGTEAFF.

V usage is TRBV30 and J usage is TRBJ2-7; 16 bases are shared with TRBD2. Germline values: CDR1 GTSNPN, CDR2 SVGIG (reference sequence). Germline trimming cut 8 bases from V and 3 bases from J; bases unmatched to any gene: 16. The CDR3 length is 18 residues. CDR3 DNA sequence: TGTGCCGGGGACAGGGGACTAGCGGGAGGGAGGGACTACTACGAGCAGTACTTC. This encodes CAGDRGLAGGRDYYEQYF. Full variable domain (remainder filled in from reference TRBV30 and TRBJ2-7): SQTIHQWPATLVQPVGSPLSLECTVEGTSNPNLYWYRQAAGRGLQLLFYSVGIGQISSEVPQNLSASRPQDRQFILSSKKLLLSDSGFYLCAGDRGLAGGRDYYEQYFGPGTRLTVT.

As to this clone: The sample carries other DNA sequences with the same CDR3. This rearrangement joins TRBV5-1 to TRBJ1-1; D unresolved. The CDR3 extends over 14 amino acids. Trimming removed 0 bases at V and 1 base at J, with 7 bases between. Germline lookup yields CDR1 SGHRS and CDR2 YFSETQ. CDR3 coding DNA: TGCGCCAGCAGCTTGGCGGGTGAGAACACTGAAGCTTTCTTT. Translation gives CASSLAGENTEAFF.

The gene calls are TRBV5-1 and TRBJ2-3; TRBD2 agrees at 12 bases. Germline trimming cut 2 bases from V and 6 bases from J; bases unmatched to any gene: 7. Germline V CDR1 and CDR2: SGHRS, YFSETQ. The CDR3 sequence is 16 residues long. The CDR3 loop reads CASSFSRTSGMDTQYF. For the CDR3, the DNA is TGCGCCAGCAGCTTCTCCAGGACTAGCGGGATGGATACGCAGTATTTT.

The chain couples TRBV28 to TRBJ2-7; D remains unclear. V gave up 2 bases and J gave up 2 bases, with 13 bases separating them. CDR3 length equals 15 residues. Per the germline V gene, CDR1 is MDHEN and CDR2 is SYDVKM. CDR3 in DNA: TGTGCCAGCAGTTTACATTCGGTGGGAACCTACGAGCAGTACTTC. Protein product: CASSLHSVGTYEQYF.

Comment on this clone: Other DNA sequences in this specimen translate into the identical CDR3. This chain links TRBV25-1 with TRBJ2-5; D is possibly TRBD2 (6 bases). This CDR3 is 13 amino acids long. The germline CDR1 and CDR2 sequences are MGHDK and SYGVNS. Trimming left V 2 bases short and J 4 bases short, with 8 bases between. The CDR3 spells CASSEGGRETQYF. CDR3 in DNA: TGTGCCAGCAGTGAAGGAGGGCGAGAGACCCAGTACTTC.

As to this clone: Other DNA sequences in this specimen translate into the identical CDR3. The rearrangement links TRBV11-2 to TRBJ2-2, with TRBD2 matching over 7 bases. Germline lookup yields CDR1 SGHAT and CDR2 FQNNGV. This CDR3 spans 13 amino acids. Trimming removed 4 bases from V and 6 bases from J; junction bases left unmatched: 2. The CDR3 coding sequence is TGTGCCAGCAGCTCCAGCGGGGCCGGGGAGCTGTTTTTT. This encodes CASSSSGAGELFF.

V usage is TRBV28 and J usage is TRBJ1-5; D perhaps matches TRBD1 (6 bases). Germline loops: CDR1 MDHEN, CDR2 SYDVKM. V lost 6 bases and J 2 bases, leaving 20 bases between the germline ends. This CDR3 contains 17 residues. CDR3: CASSKRHYRVGNQPQHF. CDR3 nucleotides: TGTGCCAGCAGCAAACGCCACTACAGGGTAGGCAATCAGCCCCAGCATTTT.

CDR3 DNA sequence: TGCGCCAGCAGCTTGGCCCCGGGACTAGAATATTACATTCAGTACTTC. It yields the protein CASSLAPGLEYYIQYF. The rearrangement links TRBV5-1 to TRBJ2-4; TRBD2 agrees at 8 bases. J lost 8 bases, V lost 0 bases, and 10 bases had no gene match. Germline V CDR1 and CDR2: SGHRS, YFSETQ. The CDR3 contains 16 residues.

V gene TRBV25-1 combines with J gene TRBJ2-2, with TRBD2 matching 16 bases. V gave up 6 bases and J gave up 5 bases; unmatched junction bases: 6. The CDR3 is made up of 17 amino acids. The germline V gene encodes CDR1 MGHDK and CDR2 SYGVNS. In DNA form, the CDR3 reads TGTGCCAGCAGGAACCCGGGACTAGCGGGGGGGACCGGGGAGCTGTTTTTT. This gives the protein CASRNPGLAGGTGELFF.

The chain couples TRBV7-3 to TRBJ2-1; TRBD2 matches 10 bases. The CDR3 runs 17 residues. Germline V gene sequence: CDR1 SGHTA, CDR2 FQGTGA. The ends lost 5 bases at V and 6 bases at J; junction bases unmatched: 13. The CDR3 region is CASSPIGPGLARNEQFF. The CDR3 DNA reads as TGTGCCAGCAGCCCGATAGGACCGGGACTAGCGCGCAATGAGCAGTTCTTC.

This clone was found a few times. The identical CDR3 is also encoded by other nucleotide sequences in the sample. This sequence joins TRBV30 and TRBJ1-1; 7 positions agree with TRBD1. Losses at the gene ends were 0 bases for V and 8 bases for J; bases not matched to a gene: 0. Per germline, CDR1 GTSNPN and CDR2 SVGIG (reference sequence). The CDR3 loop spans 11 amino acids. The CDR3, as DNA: TGTGCCTGGAGTGTAGGGGGCGAAGCTTTCTTT. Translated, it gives CAWSVGGEAFF.

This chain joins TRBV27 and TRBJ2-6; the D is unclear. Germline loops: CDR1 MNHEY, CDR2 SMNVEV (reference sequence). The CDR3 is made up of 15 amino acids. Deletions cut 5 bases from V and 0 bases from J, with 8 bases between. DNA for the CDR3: TGTGCCAGCAGTCACCGGAACTCTGGGGCCAACGTCCTGACTTTC. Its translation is CASSHRNSGANVLTF.

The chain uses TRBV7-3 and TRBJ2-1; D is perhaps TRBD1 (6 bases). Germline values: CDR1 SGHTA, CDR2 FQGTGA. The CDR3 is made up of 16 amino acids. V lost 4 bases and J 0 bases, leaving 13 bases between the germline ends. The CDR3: CASSSQGLSSYNEQFF. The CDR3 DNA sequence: TGTGCCAGCAGCTCGCAGGGGCTGAGCTCCTACAATGAGCAGTTCTTC.